A single sample is the source of the 16 T cell receptor beta chains below, sequenced in a study of OX40 agonist ivuxolimab in advanced cancers. Assay: immunoSEQ multiplex PCR; the TCRdb copy retains only in-frame clones and omits some. The table lists about 76,000 clones, 80% to 90% of them singletons. Material: CD4+ or CD8+ T cells sorted from blood, obtained in a trial of the OX40 agonist ivuxolimab. These receptors were taken from an adult with an advanced solid tumor such as melanoma, head and neck, liver or kidney cancer.

The genes are TRBV2 and TRBJ2-7, with D perhaps assigned TRBD1 or TRBD2 (5 bases each). The CDR3 contains 14 residues. V lost 4 bases and J 3 bases, leaving 13 bases between the germline ends. Germline V gene sequence: CDR1 SNHLY, CDR2 FYNNEI. The CDR3 DNA follows: TGTGCCAGCAGTGGAGGGGTAGGAGTCTACGAGCAGTACTTC. This translates into CASSGGVGVYEQYF.

DNA of the CDR3: TGTGCCAGTAGTTGGGGACAGGGAAACACCGGGGAGCTGTTTTTT. Encoded protein: CASSWGQGNTGELFF. The gene calls are TRBV19 and TRBJ2-2, with 9 positions matching TRBD1. This CDR3 is 15 amino acids long. Germline loops: CDR1 LNHDA, CDR2 SQIVND (reference sequence). V trimming: 5 bases; J trimming: 2 bases; junction bases outside the gene matches: 3.

This clone was seen a few times. The rearrangement uses TRBV7-7 and TRBJ2-5; D possibly uses TRBD1 or TRBD2 (5 bases each). V lost 1 base, J lost 5 bases, and 14 bases lay in between. Germline loops: CDR1 SSHAT, CDR2 FNYEAQ (reference sequence). The CDR3 sequence is 15 residues long. The CDR3 sequence is CASSLGFGGAETQYF. DNA of the CDR3: TGTGCCAGCAGCTTAGGTTTTGGGGGAGCGGAGACCCAGTACTTC.

This clone is a singleton in its sample. One end of the junction does not line up with germline, which may come from a read error. The chain uses TRBV29-1 and TRBJ1-2; no reliable D call. Per germline, CDR1 SQVTM and CDR2 ANQGSEA. CDR3 size: 12 residues. Here the CDR3 reads CSIEVKTSGYTF. The DNA for the CDR3 is TGCAGCATTGAGGTCAAGACGAGTGGCTACACCTTC.

The chain combines TRBV5-1 with TRBJ1-5; D perhaps matches TRBD1 (6 bases). Germline V lookup: CDR1 SGHRS, CDR2 YFSETQ. This CDR3 region has 13 residues. V was pared by 1 base and J by 5 bases, with 7 bases between. The CDR3 region has the DNA TGCGCCAGCAGCTTGAGGGGGGATCAGCCCCAGCATTTT. It codes for CASSLRGDQPQHF.

The rearrangement uses TRBV7-9 and TRBJ2-5; possibly TRBD2 for D (6 bases). CDR1 SEHNR and CDR2 FQNEAQ come from the germline V gene (reference sequence). The CDR3 covers 16 residues. V was cut by 0 bases and J by 2 bases, with 13 bases left in between. Here the CDR3 reads CASSLAQVGGQETQYF. DNA for the CDR3: TGTGCCAGCAGCTTAGCCCAAGTGGGGGGTCAAGAGACCCAGTACTTC.

The chain combines TRBV2 with TRBJ2-7, with D hard to call. Germline CDR1 SNHLY, CDR2 FYNNEI. Trimming took off 5 bases at V and 6 bases at J, with 14 bases between the two ends. The CDR3 has 13 amino acids. This chain's CDR3 is CASSLDLTREQYF. CDR3 in DNA: TGTGCCAGCAGTCTCGATTTAACCCGCGAGCAGTACTTC.

This clone was observed a single time. A junction end diverges from the germline sequence, so it may reflect a read error. V usage is TRBV5-1 and J usage is TRBJ1-2, with 9 bases identical to TRBD1. Germline-derived CDR1 and CDR2 are SGHRS and YFSETQ. The CDR3 consists of 14 residues. This CDR3 is CASSEEPGQGSRSF. CDR3 sequence (DNA): TGCGCCAGCAGCGAGGAACCGGGACAGGGTTCACGCTCCTTC.

This clone occurred once. V and J are TRBV5-4 and TRBJ1-3, with D maybe TRBD1 (5 bases). Trimming removed 4 bases from V and 3 bases from J, with 11 bases in between. Looked up from germline, CDR1 is SGHNT and CDR2 is YYREEE (reference sequence). The CDR3 totals 14 residues. CDR3 nucleotides: TGTGCCAGCAGCCCCGGGACTGGTGGAAACACCATATATTTT. This translates into CASSPGTGGNTIYF.

The chain is built from TRBV7-9 and TRBJ1-2, with a weak D call TRBD1 (5 bases). This CDR3 is built from 15 residues. The V end was cut by 7 bases, the J end by 1 base, with 16 bases between. The germline gives CDR1 SEHNR, CDR2 FQNEAQ (reference sequence). This CDR3 is CASNGLWGVNYGYTF. CDR3 DNA sequence: TGTGCCAGCAACGGCCTGTGGGGGGTTAACTATGGCTACACCTTC.

The chain uses TRBV7-2 and TRBJ1-2; D gene ambiguous. The CDR3 is 14 residues long. The germline V gene has CDR1 SGHTA and CDR2 FQGNSA. V lost 1 base and J lost 4, with 10 bases in between. CDR3 amino acids: CASSLEWTGYGYTF. The DNA of the CDR3 is TGTGCCAGCAGCTTAGAGTGGACGGGCTATGGCTACACCTTC.

This clone was found once. The chain carries TRBV18 and TRBJ1-5; unclear D gene. The CDR3 has 13 residues. Trimming left V 3 bases short and J 4 bases short, with 7 bases between. Germline CDR1 and CDR2: KGHSH and LQKENI. This chain's CDR3 is CASSPEDNQPQHF. CDR3 in DNA: TGTGCCAGCTCACCGGAGGATAATCAGCCCCAGCATTTT.

V is TRBV5-1 and J is TRBJ2-1, with D possibly matching TRBD1 (6 bases). CDR3 length equals 14 residues. V lost 4 bases to trimming and J lost 9 bases, with 17 bases between them. Germline V gene data show CDR1 as SGHRS and CDR2 as YFSETQ. The CDR3 is CASSPSRTVPEQFF. The CDR3 DNA reads TGCGCCAGCAGCCCGTCTAGGACAGTTCCTGAGCAGTTCTTC. Drawing the rest from reference TRBV5-1 and TRBJ2-1, the complete variable domain is KAGVTQTPRYLIKTRGQQVTLSCSPISGHRSVSWYQQTPGQGLQFLFEYFSETQRNKGNFPGRFSGRQFSNSRSEMNVSTLELGDSALYLCASSPSRTVPEQFFGPGTRLTVL.

This sequence joins TRBV15 and TRBJ2-3; 12 bases line up with TRBD2. CDR1 is LNHNV, CDR2 YYDKDF, per germline (reference sequence). V was pared by 0 bases and J by 6 bases, with 16 bases of the junction left unmatched. This CDR3 has 20 residues. The CDR3 loop reads CATSRDLLRLTSGGFDTQYF. The DNA for the CDR3 is TGTGCCACCAGCAGAGATCTTTTGCGGCTTACTAGCGGGGGGTTCGATACGCAGTATTTT.

Only one count was recorded for this clone. The V gene is TRBV25-1, the J gene TRBJ2-2, with 7 bases fitting TRBD1. CDR1 and CDR2 from the germline V gene are MGHDK and SYGVNS. This CDR3 spans 15 amino acids. Losses at the gene ends were 6 bases for V and 4 bases for J; bases not matched to a gene: 8. CDR3 sequence reads: CASRAAGGSTGELFF. The CDR3 DNA is TGTGCCAGCAGAGCCGCAGGGGGAAGCACCGGGGAGCTGTTTTTT.

In its sample, this clone was seen once. The genes are TRBV2 and TRBJ1-2; 7 bases match TRBD1. The J segment lost 4 bases and the V segment lost 5 bases, leaving 7 bases of the junction unmatched. This CDR3 is built from 14 residues. CDR1 is SNHLY and CDR2 is FYNNEI in the germline V gene. The CDR3 DNA reads as TGTGCCAGCAGTAAACGGGGACAGCGCTATGGCTACACCTTC. This codes for CASSKRGQRYGYTF.